Shown below are 20 T cell receptor beta chains from a single sample sequenced in a study of cytomegalovirus exposure and HLA in healthy donors. Both 60 Vbeta primers and 13 Jbeta primers went into the PCR. Sequenced by immunoSEQ multiplex PCR; TCRdb stores in-frame clones only, minus some. The sample contains approximately 190,000 clones, more than 65% of which appear only once. What was sequenced was PBMCs. The receptors were sampled from a man aged 45 to 65 in good health and CMV-seronegative.

This chain links TRBV29-1 with TRBJ2-7; 8 bases align to TRBD1. V lost 6 bases to trimming and J lost 0 bases; unmatched junction nucleotides: 16. Looked up from germline, CDR1 is SQVTM and CDR2 is ANQGSEA. CDR3 length equals 17 residues. The CDR3 sequence: CSVNNPGGGLSSYEQYF. In DNA form, the CDR3 reads TGCAGCGTCAATAACCCAGGGGGCGGATTGAGCTCCTACGAGCAGTACTTC.

The chain employs TRBV6-5 and TRBJ1-1, with 7 nucleotides matching TRBD1. V gave up 4 bases and J gave up 4 bases; unmatched junction bases: 12. The CDR3 sequence is 16 residues long. Germline lookup yields CDR1 MNHEY and CDR2 SVGAGI. The CDR3 reads CASSWTGMDVGTEAFF. CDR3 sequence (DNA): TGTGCCAGCAGTTGGACAGGTATGGATGTTGGCACTGAAGCTTTCTTT.

V usage is TRBV7-8 and J usage is TRBJ1-5; no reliable D call. CDR1 is SGHVS and CDR2 is FQNEAQ in the germline V gene. V was clipped by 2 bases and J by 7 bases, with 9 bases between them. The CDR3 covers 13 residues. This chain's CDR3 is CASSLRDAQPQHF. In DNA form, the CDR3 reads TGTGCCAGCAGCTTAAGAGATGCCCAGCCCCAGCATTTT.

As for this clone: Without the conserved terminal phenylalanine or tryptophan, this CDR3 likely stems from a read error. No DNA is shown, since the ends of the CDR3 on it are uncertain; the CDR3 is the one TCRdb lists. This chain uses TRBV6-5 with TRBJ1-4; TRBD1, the table's D call, was not compared with the DNA. Germline loops: CDR1 MNHEY, CDR2 SVGAGI. The CDR3 is 11 amino acids in total, end residues counted. This chain's CDR3 is CASSYGVRGCS.

This chain's CDR3 is CAISEEFPNTEAFF. The CDR3 bases are TGTGCCATCAGTGAGGAGTTCCCGAACACTGAAGCTTTCTTT. The genes are TRBV10-3 and TRBJ1-1; D not resolved. Germline V gene sequence: CDR1 ENHRY, CDR2 SYGVKD. The CDR3 loop spans 14 amino acids. Trimming pared 2 bases from V and 1 base from J, leaving 8 bases between.

In its sample, this clone was seen a few times. The V gene is TRBV4-3, the J gene TRBJ1-2; 9 nucleotides line up with TRBD1. Germline-derived CDR1 and CDR2 are LGHNA and YSLEER. The CDR3 is made up of 15 amino acids. V shed 3 bases, J shed 6 bases, and the junction held 8 bases outside the gene matches. In DNA form, the CDR3 reads TGCGCCAGCAGCCAGGGGGGGGGACAGGGTGATGGCTACACCTTC. It specifies CASSQGGGQGDGYTF.

The chain is built from TRBV18 and TRBJ1-1; D unresolved. The CDR3 has 13 amino acids. In germline, CDR1 is KGHSH, CDR2 LQKENI. Deletions cut 2 bases from V and 3 bases from J, with 7 bases between. The CDR3 here is CASSPSRDTEAFF. In nucleotides, the CDR3 is TGTGCCAGCTCACCATCACGAGACACTGAAGCTTTCTTT.

This rearrangement joins TRBV4-3 to TRBJ1-2, with unresolved D. The CDR3 length is 17 residues. Germline values: CDR1 LGHNA, CDR2 YSLEER. Trimming took off 3 bases at V and 4 bases at J, with 21 bases between the two ends. The DNA of the CDR3 is TGCGCCAGCAGCCAGTACGACGGAGGAACTACTCTCTATGGCTACACCTTC. This translates into CASSQYDGGTTLYGYTF.

The chain couples TRBV6-1 to TRBJ2-5; perhaps TRBD1 as D (5 bases). The last part of the DNA fits TRBJ2-7 better; the J call may be wrong. This CDR3 has 13 residues. CDR1 and CDR2 (germline): MNHNS, SASEGT. DNA of the CDR3: TGTGCCAGCAGTGACAGGGTAGGTTACGAGCAGTACTTC. Protein: CASSDRVGYEQYF.

This clone was picked up a small number of times. The V and J genes are TRBV7-2 and TRBJ2-1, with D unresolved. The CDR3 has 12 amino acids. Trimming left V 2 bases short and J 9 bases short, with 8 bases between. CDR1 is SGHTA and CDR2 is FQGNSA in the germline V gene. The CDR3 bases are TGTGCCAGCAGCTTAACCCGGAGTGAGCAGTTCTTC. Translation gives CASSLTRSEQFF.

The V call is TRBV4-1, the J call TRBJ1-2, with TRBD1 matching over 7 bases. The germline CDR1 and CDR2 sequences are MGHRA and YSYEKL. The CDR3 sequence is 16 residues long. Unmatched junction bases numbered 8, after V lost 0 bases and J lost 4 bases. CDR3 protein: CASSQEGNRGSYGYTF. CDR3 in DNA: TGCGCCAGCAGCCAAGAAGGGAACAGGGGAAGCTATGGCTACACCTTC.

This clone was recorded a few times. Other DNA sequences in this specimen translate into the identical CDR3. The CDR3 loop reads CAWSVGQGDNEQFF. The CDR3 coding sequence is TGTGCCTGGAGTGTAGGGCAGGGGGACAATGAGCAGTTCTTC. This chain links TRBV30 with TRBJ2-1; TRBD1 matches at 7 bases. The V and J ends lost 0 bases and 5 bases, in that order; junction bases with no gene match: 4. This CDR3 has 14 residues. CDR1 GTSNPN and CDR2 SVGIG come from the germline V gene (reference sequence).

This clone showed up just once. This chain links TRBV16 with TRBJ2-7, with a tentative D call TRBD1 (5 bases). CDR3 length: 13 amino acids. V lost 1 base and J lost 7, with 11 bases in between. Germline loops: CDR1 KGHSY, CDR2 FQNENV. This CDR3 is CASSQLAGREQYF. CDR3 in DNA: TGTGCCAGCAGCCAATTAGCAGGGCGGGAGCAGTACTTC. The full variable domain, with the rest looked up from reference TRBV16 and TRBJ2-7, is GEEVAQTPKHLVRGEGQKAKLYCAPIKGHSYVFWYQQVLKNEFKFLISFQNENVFDETGMPKERFSAKCLPNSPCSLEIQATKLEDSAVYFCASSQLAGREQYFGPGTRLTVT.

The V gene is TRBV5-5, the J gene TRBJ1-4; weak D call: TRBD1 (5 bases). The V gene's germline CDR1 is SGHKS and CDR2 YYEKEE (reference sequence). Trimming removed 4 bases at V and 1 base at J, with 20 bases between. This CDR3 comprises 18 residues. Here the CDR3 DNA reads TGTGCCAGCAGCCCCACCTCGGGACTTGCCGGAACTAATGAAAAACTGTTTTTT. Protein product: CASSPTSGLAGTNEKLFF.

This chain uses TRBV9 with TRBJ2-3; D unresolved. V dropped 3 bases and J dropped 4 bases, with 3 bases sitting between them. This CDR3 has 11 amino acids. Germline assignment: CDR1 SGDLS and CDR2 YYNGEE. CDR3 DNA sequence: TGTGCCAGCAGCGGGCCAGATACGCAGTATTTT. Translating it yields CASSGPDTQYF. Variable domain in full (rest from reference TRBV9 and TRBJ2-3): DSGVTQTPKHLITATGQRVTLRCSPRSGDLSVYWYQQSLDQGLQFLIQYYNGEERAKGNILERFSAQQFPDLHSELNLSSLELGDSALYFCASSGPDTQYFGPGTRLTVL.

This clone was recorded once. The V call is TRBV6-6, the J call TRBJ2-7; 7 bases agree with TRBD2. Trimming took 8 bases from V and 1 from J; bases not matched to a gene: 5. CDR1 is MNHNY and CDR2 is SVGAGI in the germline V gene (reference sequence). This CDR3 has 13 residues. The CDR3 nucleotides read TGTGCCAGCTCGGGGGGAGGGTCCTACGAGCAGTACTTC. Translated, it gives CASSGGGSYEQYF.

The chain combines TRBV18 with TRBJ1-4; TRBD1 aligns across 7 bases. Per the germline V gene, CDR1 is KGHSH and CDR2 is LQKENI. CDR3 size: 14 residues. Trimming cost V 4 bases and J 7 bases; bases outside gene matches: 6. The CDR3 DNA sequence: TGTGCCAGCTCACTATCAGGGGGTTCTGAAAAACTGTTTTTT. Translated: CASSLSGGSEKLFF.

The chain is built from TRBV2 and TRBJ2-1; 8 bases line up with TRBD2. Trimming at V came to 6 bases and at J to 3 bases, leaving 7 bases not matched to a gene. Per the germline V gene, CDR1 is SNHLY and CDR2 is FYNNEI. The CDR3 is made up of 15 amino acids. In DNA, the CDR3 is TGTGCCAGCAGGCTTTTAGCGGGGTTCTACAATGAGCAGTTCTTC. Protein: CASRLLAGFYNEQFF.

This chain links TRBV6-5 with TRBJ1-1; D gene ambiguous. The V end was cut by 7 bases, the J end by 1 base, with 16 bases between. This CDR3 is 15 amino acids long. Germline V gene sequence: CDR1 MNHEY, CDR2 SVGAGI. CDR3 residues: CASKGGFRGNTEAFF. The CDR3 coding sequence is TGTGCCAGCAAGGGAGGGTTCAGAGGGAACACTGAAGCTTTCTTT.

The J gene is TRBJ1-1, the V gene TRBV29-1; D might be TRBD1 (5 bases). Trimming pared 3 bases from V and 0 bases from J, leaving 8 bases between. The CDR3 length is 13 residues. Germline V gene data show CDR1 as SQVTM and CDR2 as ANQGSEA. The CDR3 reads CSVEVGVNTEAFF. The CDR3 coding sequence is TGCAGCGTTGAGGTAGGGGTGAACACTGAAGCTTTCTTT.